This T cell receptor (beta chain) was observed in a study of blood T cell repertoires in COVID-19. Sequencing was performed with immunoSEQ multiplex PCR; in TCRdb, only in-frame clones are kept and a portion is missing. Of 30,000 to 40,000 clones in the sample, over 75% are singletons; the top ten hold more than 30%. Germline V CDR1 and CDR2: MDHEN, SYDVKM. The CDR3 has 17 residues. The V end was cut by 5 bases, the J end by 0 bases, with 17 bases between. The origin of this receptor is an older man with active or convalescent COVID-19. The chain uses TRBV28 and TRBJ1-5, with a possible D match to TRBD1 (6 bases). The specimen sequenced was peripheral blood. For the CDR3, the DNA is TGTGCCAGCAGTCCCCCGGACAGCTCCTTTAGCAATCAGCCCCAGCATTTT. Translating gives CASSPPDSSFSNQPQHF. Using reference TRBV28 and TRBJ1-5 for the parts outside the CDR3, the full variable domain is DVKVTQSSRYLVKRTGEKVFLECVQDMDHENMFWYRQDPGLGLRLIYFSYDVKMKEKGDIPEGYSVSREKKERFSLILESASTNQTSMYLCASSPPDSSFSNQPQHFGDGTRLSIL.